The 32 T cell receptor beta chains reported below all come from one sample, sequenced in a study of T cell repertoires in cytomegalovirus infection. TCRdb recomputed calls from the reads with MiXCR, one row per CDR3 protein. The sample holds more than 200,000 distinct CDR3 sequences; around 8.7% are singletons and the top ten take over 12%. Specimen: PBMCs. The receptors originated from a human donor in good health (CMV status not recorded). Some clones in this sample may be carry-over from other donors' samples.

The rearrangement links TRBV9 to TRBJ2-5, with D perhaps matching TRBD2 (6 bases). V lost 0 bases and J 3 bases, leaving 9 bases between the germline ends. CDR1 is SGDLS and CDR2 is YYNGEE in the germline V gene. This CDR3 has 14 residues. As DNA, the CDR3 is TGTGCCAGCAGCGTAGGCGGGACGAAAGAGACCCAGTACTTC. It specifies CASSVGGTKETQYF.

This clonotype was observed a few times. This rearrangement joins TRBV5-6 to TRBJ2-5; 7 bases are shared with TRBD1. Per germline, CDR1 SGHDT and CDR2 YYEEEE. The CDR3 runs 16 residues. Trimming at V came to 0 bases and at J to 1 base, leaving 6 bases not matched to a gene. The CDR3: CASSLARGLAQETQYF. In nucleotides, the CDR3 is TGTGCCAGCAGCTTGGCAAGGGGGCTGGCCCAAGAGACCCAGTACTTC.

This clonotype was picked up many times. The CDR3: CASHGLPNQPQHF. CDR3 DNA sequence: TGTGCCAGTCACGGACTCCCTAATCAGCCCCAGCATTTT. The chain carries TRBV28 and TRBJ1-5; D remains ambiguous. The CDR3 runs to 13 residues. The V end was cut by 9 bases, the J end by 4 bases, with 13 bases between. In germline, CDR1 is MDHEN, CDR2 SYDVKM.

The chain recombines TRBV14 with TRBJ1-5, with no clear D. The CDR3 spans 13 residues. The V end lost 2 bases, the J end lost 7 bases, and 9 bases lay between the germline ends. CDR1 and CDR2 (germline): SGHDN, FVKESK. Here the CDR3 reads CASSQSEGQPQHF. The CDR3 nucleotides are TGTGCCAGCAGCCAATCCGAAGGGCAGCCCCAGCATTTT.

This clonotype was seen at least ten times. The gene calls are TRBV7-2 and TRBJ2-7, with unresolved D. CDR3 length: 14 amino acids. The V gene's germline CDR1 is SGHTA and CDR2 FQGNSA. V lost 5 bases and J lost 4, with 15 bases in between. As DNA, the CDR3 is TGTGCCAGCAGCCCCGGTGGGGTAGGTTACGAGCAGTACTTC. It encodes CASSPGGVGYEQYF. Combining the CDR3 with reference TRBV7-2 and TRBJ2-7 gives the whole variable domain GAGVSQSPSNKVTEKGKDVELRCDPISGHTALYWYRQSLGQGLEFLIYFQGNSAPDKSGLPSDRFSAERTGGSVSTLTIQRTQQEDSAVYLCASSPGGVGYEQYFGPGTRLTVT.

This clonotype occurred a few times. V gene TRBV5-1 combines with J gene TRBJ2-1, with TRBD2 matching 14 bases. Per germline, CDR1 SGHRS and CDR2 YFSETQ. Trimming cost V 4 bases and J 10 bases; bases outside gene matches: 10. The CDR3 loop spans 16 amino acids. CDR3 DNA: TGCGCCAGCAGCATATCCGGGACTAGCGGGAGCAGAGAGCAGTTCTTC. This gives the protein CASSISGTSGSREQFF.

A few counts support this clonotype. The V call is TRBV19, the J call TRBJ2-7, with a possible D match to TRBD2 (6 bases). V lost 4 bases to trimming and J lost 2 bases, with 12 bases between them. The CDR3 runs to 14 residues. CDR1 and CDR2 (germline): LNHDA, SQIVND (reference sequence). The CDR3 loop is CASSTTGGTYEQYF. The CDR3 region has the DNA TGTGCCAGTAGTACCACCGGGGGAACCTACGAGCAGTACTTC.

This clonotype was observed at least ten times. The rearrangement links TRBV11-2 to TRBJ2-1; TRBD2 agrees at 12 bases. V shed 1 base, J shed 0 bases, and the junction held 7 bases outside the gene matches. The length of the CDR3 is 19 residues. CDR1 and CDR2 (germline): SGHAT, FQNNGV. CDR3 sequence (DNA): TGTGCCAGCAGCTTAGCCCTAGCGGGAGGGGTCAACTCCTACAATGAGCAGTTCTTC. This codes for CASSLALAGGVNSYNEQFF.

This clonotype occurred many times. The chain employs TRBV12-3 or TRBV12-4 and TRBJ1-5; D is uncertain. This CDR3 spans 13 amino acids. Trimming removed 2 bases from V and 7 bases from J, with 9 bases in between. CDR3 DNA sequence: TGTGCCAGCAGTTTAAGGTTAGGGCAGCCCCAGCATTTT. Translating it yields CASSLRLGQPQHF.

This clonotype was seen many times. CDR3 region: CASSIDLAGGYTF. The CDR3 DNA reads as TGTGCCAGTAGTATAGATCTTGCGGGCGGCTACACCTTC. V gene TRBV19 combines with J gene TRBJ1-2; no clear D. Germline lookup yields CDR1 LNHDA and CDR2 SQIVND (reference sequence). Trimming cost V 0 bases and J 8 bases, with 10 bases left between them. CDR3 length: 13 residues.

This clonotype was found many times. The chain employs TRBV7-2 and TRBJ1-2; 7 bases fit TRBD1. Trimming took 6 bases from V and 8 from J; bases not matched to a gene: 12. This CDR3 comprises 14 residues. Germline V lookup: CDR1 SGHTA, CDR2 FQGNSA. In DNA, the CDR3 is TGTGCCAGCAGGAGACAGGGCACCGGGTACGGCTACACCTTC. It specifies CASRRQGTGYGYTF.

The chain uses TRBV6-2 or TRBV6-3 and TRBJ2-2; D is perhaps TRBD2 (5 bases). The length of the CDR3 is 14 residues. Trimming stripped 7 bases from V and 3 bases from J, with 12 bases between. Germline-derived CDR1 and CDR2 are MNHEY and SVGEGT. This chain's CDR3 is CASNLVGDTGELFF. CDR3 nucleotide sequence: TGTGCCAGCAACCTAGTGGGAGACACCGGGGAGCTGTTTTTT.

The table lists this clonotype with many counts. This chain connects TRBV4-1 to TRBJ1-1; tentatively, D is TRBD1 (5 bases). The germline V gene encodes CDR1 MGHRA and CDR2 YSYEKL. CDR3 length: 17 amino acids. Trimming took 6 bases from V and 2 from J, leaving 22 bases between them. CDR3 in amino acids: CASSWDQAGRHNTEAFF. The CDR3 nucleotides are TGCGCCAGCAGTTGGGACCAGGCGGGGCGTCATAACACTGAAGCTTTCTTT.

This clonotype was counted only a few times. V usage is TRBV5-1 and J usage is TRBJ2-1; tentatively, D is TRBD1 (6 bases). CDR3 length: 16 amino acids. In germline, CDR1 is SGHRS, CDR2 YFSETQ. Trimming took 4 bases from V and 10 from J, leaving 24 bases between them. CDR3 DNA: TGCGCCAGCAGCGGCGGACAGATTAGTATGGCAAGCGAGCAGTTCTTC. This encodes CASSGGQISMASEQFF. Combining the CDR3 with reference TRBV5-1 and TRBJ2-1 gives the whole variable domain KAGVTQTPRYLIKTRGQQVTLSCSPISGHRSVSWYQQTPGQGLQFLFEYFSETQRNKGNFPGRFSGRQFSNSRSEMNVSTLELGDSALYLCASSGGQISMASEQFFGPGTRLTVL.

This clonotype has at least ten counts. The V and J genes are TRBV7-8 and TRBJ2-7, with 10 positions matching TRBD2. This CDR3 region has 18 residues. The V gene end was trimmed by 5 bases and the J gene end by 2 bases; junction bases not matched to a gene: 15. Germline V gene data show CDR1 as SGHVS and CDR2 as FQNEAQ. CDR3 DNA sequence: TGTGCCAGCAGCCTATGGGTAGCGGGAGGCATTCAGACCTACGAGCAGTACTTC. The encoded protein is CASSLWVAGGIQTYEQYF.

There are a few counts of this clonotype. This chain uses TRBV7-9 with TRBJ2-6; 7 bases map to TRBD2. V lost 4 bases, J lost 2 bases, and 5 bases stayed unmatched. In germline, CDR1 is SEHNR, CDR2 FQNEAQ (reference sequence). The CDR3 loop spans 16 amino acids. DNA of the CDR3: TGTGCCAGCAGCTCCCTGGGGGGGACTGGGGCCAACGTCCTGACTTTC. It specifies CASSSLGGTGANVLTF.

This clonotype came up a few times. The chain carries TRBV20-1 and TRBJ1-2; D gene unclear. Trimming cost V 0 bases and J 2 bases, with 10 bases left between them. This CDR3 spans 14 amino acids. In germline, CDR1 is DFQATT, CDR2 SNEGSKA (reference sequence). The CDR3 coding sequence is TGCAGTGCTAGAGAGGGTGCGGAGAACTATGGCTACACCTTC. Protein product: CSAREGAENYGYTF.

This clonotype was counted many times. The chain employs TRBV11-3 and TRBJ1-2; weak D call: TRBD1 (6 bases). This CDR3 has 12 amino acids. Trimming removed 5 bases from V and 6 bases from J, with 10 bases in between. CDR1 and CDR2 from the germline V gene are SGHNT and YENEEA. CDR3 loop: CASSANRDGYTF. The CDR3 DNA reads as TGTGCCAGCAGCGCTAACAGGGATGGCTACACCTTC.

This clonotype was recorded many times. The rearrangement links TRBV7-6 to TRBJ1-3, with 7 bases fitting TRBD1. CDR3 size: 15 residues. Germline CDR1 is SGHVS and CDR2 is FNYEAQ. V gave up 3 bases and J gave up 1 base; unmatched junction bases: 3. The CDR3 coding sequence is TGTGCCAGCAGCTTCGGACAGGCGTCTGGAAACACCATATATTTT. It encodes CASSFGQASGNTIYF.

V and J are TRBV14 and TRBJ1-3, with a possible D match to TRBD1 (5 bases). V dropped 6 bases and J dropped 2 bases, with 11 bases sitting between them. CDR1 and CDR2 from the germline V gene are SGHDN and FVKESK. The CDR3 contains 14 residues. The DNA of the CDR3 is TGTGCCAGCAGTACGACAGCTACTGGAAACACCATATATTTT. This sequence encodes CASSTTATGNTIYF.

The sample holds a few counts of this clonotype. J is TRBJ1-2 and V is TRBV4-2; maybe TRBD1 (5 bases). Germline V gene data show CDR1 as LGHNA and CDR2 as YNFKEQ. The V end was cut by 0 bases, the J end by 0 bases, with 11 bases between. CDR3 length: 16 amino acids. The CDR3 region is CASSQERWGSNYGYTF. The CDR3 DNA is TGTGCCAGCAGCCAAGAGAGGTGGGGCTCTAACTATGGCTACACCTTC.

This clonotype was recorded many times. This chain links TRBV6-2 or TRBV6-3 with TRBJ2-5, with a possible D match to TRBD2 (6 bases). V was trimmed by 8 bases and J by 4 bases, leaving 14 bases between them. CDR1 and CDR2 (germline): MNHEY, SVGEGT. The CDR3 runs to 13 residues. The CDR3 coding sequence is TGTGCCAGCCGATTCGGCGGGACAGAGACCCAGTACTTC. This translates into CASRFGGTETQYF.

This clonotype has at least ten counts. The V call is TRBV7-2, the J call TRBJ2-7; TRBD1 might be the D (5 bases). The V and J ends lost 5 bases and 1 base respectively, with 15 bases between them. The CDR3 spans 15 residues. Germline V gives CDR1 SGHTA, CDR2 FQGNSA. This CDR3 is CASSTRQTLSYEQYF. The CDR3 DNA sequence: TGTGCCAGCAGCACACGACAGACCCTATCCTACGAGCAGTACTTC.

This clonotype was detected many times. The chain links TRBV7-6 to TRBJ1-3; a weak D match, TRBD1 (5 bases). This CDR3 is 15 amino acids long. The germline gives CDR1 SGHVS, CDR2 FNYEAQ. Trimming took 1 base from V and 0 from J, leaving 7 bases between them. CDR3 region: CASSLVGDSGNTIYF. Written as DNA, the CDR3 is TGTGCCAGCAGCTTAGTAGGGGACTCTGGAAACACCATATATTTT. Combining the CDR3 with reference TRBV7-6 and TRBJ1-3 gives the whole variable domain GAGVSQSPRYKVTKRGQDVALRCDPISGHVSLYWYRQALGQGPEFLTYFNYEAQQDKSGLPNDRFSAERPEGSISTLTIQRTEQRDSAMYRCASSLVGDSGNTIYFGEGSWLTVV.

This clonotype appeared a few times. The CDR3 spells CASSEADGLAGLSHEQFF. Written as DNA, the CDR3 is TGTGCCAGCAGTGAAGCGGACGGACTAGCGGGATTGTCCCATGAGCAGTTCTTC. This chain joins TRBV2 and TRBJ2-1, with 12 bases that match TRBD2. Germline CDR1 is SNHLY and CDR2 is FYNNEI. V lost 0 bases, J lost 8 bases, and 11 bases stayed unmatched. The CDR3 runs to 18 residues.

There are a few counts of this clonotype. The V call is TRBV5-4, the J call TRBJ2-6; possibly TRBD1 for D (5 bases). The germline V and J ends were trimmed by 0 bases and 4 bases, with 14 bases remaining between them. Per germline, CDR1 SGHNT and CDR2 YYREEE (reference sequence). This CDR3 has 17 residues. CDR3 region: CASSLAPRAAGANVLTF. DNA of the CDR3: TGTGCCAGCAGCTTGGCACCCAGGGCAGCCGGGGCCAACGTCCTGACTTTC.

The J gene is TRBJ2-1, the V gene TRBV7-2; possibly TRBD1 for D (6 bases). Germline V gene sequence: CDR1 SGHTA, CDR2 FQGNSA. The CDR3 has 19 amino acids. Trimming cost V 7 bases and J 0 bases, with 25 bases left between them. In nucleotides, the CDR3 is TGTGCCAGCAACAAAGCTCCGGGAACAGGGATATCCTCCTACAATGAGCAGTTCTTC. This codes for CASNKAPGTGISSYNEQFF.

This clonotype was counted between two and nine times. CDR3 sequence: CSARDWNGELFF. In DNA form, the CDR3 reads TGCAGTGCCCGGGACTGGAACGGGGAGCTGTTTTTT. The chain is built from TRBV20-1 and TRBJ2-2, with D possibly matching TRBD2 (6 bases). CDR1 is DFQATT, CDR2 SNEGSKA, per germline (reference sequence). The V end was cut by 6 bases, the J end by 7 bases, with 12 bases between. CDR3 size: 12 residues.

This clonotype was observed at least ten times. The V gene is TRBV18, the J gene TRBJ1-1, with unresolved D. The CDR3 loop spans 13 amino acids. The ends were cut back, 6 bases at V and 2 bases at J, with 10 bases in the middle. Germline V gene data show CDR1 as KGHSH and CDR2 as LQKENI. The CDR3 bases are TGTGCCAGCTCTGGTGGTAGAAACACTGAAGCTTTCTTT. This gives the protein CASSGGRNTEAFF.

Regarding this clonotype: At one end, the junction sequence differs from germline, possibly due to a read error. In DNA, the CDR3 is TGCGCCAGCAGCTATTCCGGAGGAAACACTGAAGCTTTCTTT. As protein: CASSYSGGNTEAFF. The chain combines TRBV6-2 or TRBV6-3 with TRBJ1-1; D is unresolved. Germline loops: CDR1 MNHEY, CDR2 SVGEGT. There are 14 residues in the CDR3.

The chain links TRBV30 to TRBJ2-2; 10 bases line up with TRBD1. Germline CDR1 is GTSNPN and CDR2 is SVGIG (reference sequence). The CDR3 extends over 12 amino acids. Germline trimming cut 5 bases from V and 7 bases from J; bases unmatched to any gene: 1. CDR3 in amino acids: CAWGTGVGELFF. The CDR3 DNA reads as TGTGCCTGGGGGACAGGGGTCGGGGAGCTGTTTTTT.

Concerning this clonotype: A much larger clone lies a single base off, so this may be a read error. The gene calls are TRBV7-2 and TRBJ2-1; D uncertain. V lost 5 bases and J lost 6, with 11 bases in between. The CDR3 has 13 amino acids. Germline CDR1 and CDR2: SGHTA and FQGNSA. CDR3 amino acids: CASSPELLNEQFF. The DNA for the CDR3 is TGTGCCAGCAGCCCCGAACTCCTCAATGAGCAGTTCTTC.